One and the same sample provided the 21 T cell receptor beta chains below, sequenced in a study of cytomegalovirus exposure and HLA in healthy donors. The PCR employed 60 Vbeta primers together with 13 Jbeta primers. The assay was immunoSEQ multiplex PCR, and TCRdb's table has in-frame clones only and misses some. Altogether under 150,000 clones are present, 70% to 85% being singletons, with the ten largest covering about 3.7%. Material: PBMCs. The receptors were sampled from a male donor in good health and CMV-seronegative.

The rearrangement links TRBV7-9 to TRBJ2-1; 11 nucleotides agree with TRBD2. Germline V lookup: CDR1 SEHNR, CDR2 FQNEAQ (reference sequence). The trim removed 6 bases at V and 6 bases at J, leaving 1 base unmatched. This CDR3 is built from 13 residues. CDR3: CASRGTSGNEQFF. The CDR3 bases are TGTGCCAGCAGAGGGACTAGCGGCAATGAGCAGTTCTTC. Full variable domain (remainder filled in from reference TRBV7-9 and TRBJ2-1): DTGVSQNPRHKITKRGQNVTFRCDPISEHNRLYWYRQTLGQGPEFLTYFQNEAQLEKSRLLSDRFSAERPKGSFSTLEIQRTEQGDSAMYLCASRGTSGNEQFFGPGTRLTVL.

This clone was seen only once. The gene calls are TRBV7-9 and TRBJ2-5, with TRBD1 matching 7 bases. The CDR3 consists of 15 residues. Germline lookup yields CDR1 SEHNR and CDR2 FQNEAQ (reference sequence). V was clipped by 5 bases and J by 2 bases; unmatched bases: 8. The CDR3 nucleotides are TGTGCCAGCAGCCAAGGGGGCCCGTCTCAAGAGACCCAGTACTTC. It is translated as CASSQGGPSQETQYF.

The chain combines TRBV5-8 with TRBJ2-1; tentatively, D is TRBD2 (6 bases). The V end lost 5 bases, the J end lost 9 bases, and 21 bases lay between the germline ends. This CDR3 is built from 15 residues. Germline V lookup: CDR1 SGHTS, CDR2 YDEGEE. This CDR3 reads CASSYGLLPEGEQFF. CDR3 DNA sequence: TGTGCCAGCAGTTACGGACTACTCCCGGAAGGTGAGCAGTTCTTC.

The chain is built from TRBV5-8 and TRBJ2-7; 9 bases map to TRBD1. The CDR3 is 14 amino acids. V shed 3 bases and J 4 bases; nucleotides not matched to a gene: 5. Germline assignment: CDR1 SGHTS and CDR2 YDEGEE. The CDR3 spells CASSSPGQGYEQYF. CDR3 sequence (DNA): TGTGCCAGCAGCTCTCCGGGACAGGGATACGAGCAGTACTTC.

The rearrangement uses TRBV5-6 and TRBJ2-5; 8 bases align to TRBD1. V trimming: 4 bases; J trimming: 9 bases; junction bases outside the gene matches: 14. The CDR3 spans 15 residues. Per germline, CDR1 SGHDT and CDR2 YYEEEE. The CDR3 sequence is CASSPVGQGIGAQYF. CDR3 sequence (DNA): TGTGCCAGCAGCCCCGTAGGACAGGGAATTGGGGCCCAGTACTTC.

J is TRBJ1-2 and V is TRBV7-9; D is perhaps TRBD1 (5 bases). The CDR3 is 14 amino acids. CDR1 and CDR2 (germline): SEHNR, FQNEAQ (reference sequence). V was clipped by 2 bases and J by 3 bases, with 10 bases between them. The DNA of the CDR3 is TGTGCCAGCAGCTTATCAGGGCTCGACTATGGCTACACCTTC. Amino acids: CASSLSGLDYGYTF.

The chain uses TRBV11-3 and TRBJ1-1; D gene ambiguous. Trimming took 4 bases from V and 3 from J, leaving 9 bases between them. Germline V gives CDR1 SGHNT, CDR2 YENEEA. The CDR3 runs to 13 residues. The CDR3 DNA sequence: TGTGCCAGCAGCTCAGACTCGGACACTGAAGCTTTCTTT. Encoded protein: CASSSDSDTEAFF.

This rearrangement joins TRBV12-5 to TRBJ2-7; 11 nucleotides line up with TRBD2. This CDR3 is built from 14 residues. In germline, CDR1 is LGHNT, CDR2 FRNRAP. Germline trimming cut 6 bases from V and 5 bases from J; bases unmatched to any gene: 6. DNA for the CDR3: TGTGCTAGTGGGCGTAGCGGGAGGGCCCACGAGCAGTACTTC. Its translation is CASGRSGRAHEQYF.

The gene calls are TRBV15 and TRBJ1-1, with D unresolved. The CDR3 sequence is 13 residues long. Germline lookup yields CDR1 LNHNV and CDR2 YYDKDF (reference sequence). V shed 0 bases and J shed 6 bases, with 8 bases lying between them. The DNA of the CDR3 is TGTGCCACCAGCAGAGAGTATAGCTCTGAAGCTTTCTTT. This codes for CATSREYSSEAFF.

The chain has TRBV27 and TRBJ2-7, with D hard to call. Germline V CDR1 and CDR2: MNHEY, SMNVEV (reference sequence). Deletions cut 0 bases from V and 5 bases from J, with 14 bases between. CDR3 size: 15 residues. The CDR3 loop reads CASSLSLTPRNEQYF. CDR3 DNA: TGTGCCAGCAGTTTATCGTTGACCCCTAGGAACGAGCAGTACTTC.

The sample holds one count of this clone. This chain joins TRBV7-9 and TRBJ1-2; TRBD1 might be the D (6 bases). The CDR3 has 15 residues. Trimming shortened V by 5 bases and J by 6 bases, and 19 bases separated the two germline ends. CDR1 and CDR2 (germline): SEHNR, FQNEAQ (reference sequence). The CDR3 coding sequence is TGTGCCAGCAGCGGGGTGGCAGGGGAGAGGAATGGCTACACCTTC. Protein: CASSGVAGERNGYTF. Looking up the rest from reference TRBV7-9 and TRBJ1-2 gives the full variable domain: DTGVSQNPRHKITKRGQNVTFRCDPISEHNRLYWYRQTLGQGPEFLTYFQNEAQLEKSRLLSDRFSAERPKGSFSTLEIQRTEQGDSAMYLCASSGVAGERNGYTFGSGTRLTVV.

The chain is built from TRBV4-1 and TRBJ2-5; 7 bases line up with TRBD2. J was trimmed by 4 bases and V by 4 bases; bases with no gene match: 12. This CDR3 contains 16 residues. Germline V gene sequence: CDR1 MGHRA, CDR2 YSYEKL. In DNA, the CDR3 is TGCGCCAGCAGCCTACCCTCGGGAGGTCAAGGAGAGACCCAGTACTTC. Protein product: CASSLPSGGQGETQYF.

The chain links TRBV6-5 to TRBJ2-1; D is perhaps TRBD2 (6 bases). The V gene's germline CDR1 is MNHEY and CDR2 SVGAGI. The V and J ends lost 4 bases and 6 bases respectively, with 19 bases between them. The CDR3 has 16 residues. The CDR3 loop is CASSFLPGDRPNEQFF. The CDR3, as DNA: TGTGCCAGCAGTTTCCTTCCGGGGGACCGCCCCAATGAGCAGTTCTTC.

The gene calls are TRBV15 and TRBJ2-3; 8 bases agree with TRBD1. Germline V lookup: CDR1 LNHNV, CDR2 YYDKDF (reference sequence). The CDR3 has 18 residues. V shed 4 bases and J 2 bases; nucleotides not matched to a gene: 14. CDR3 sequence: CATSTGTGEISYTDTQYF. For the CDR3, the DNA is TGTGCCACCAGCACCGGGACAGGTGAAATTTCTTACACAGATACGCAGTATTTT.

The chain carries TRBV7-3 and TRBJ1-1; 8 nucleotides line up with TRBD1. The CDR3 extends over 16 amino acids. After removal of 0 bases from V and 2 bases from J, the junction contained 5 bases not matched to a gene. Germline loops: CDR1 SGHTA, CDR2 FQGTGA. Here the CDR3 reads CASSLTSGTGNTEAFF. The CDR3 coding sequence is TGTGCCAGCAGCTTAACGAGCGGGACAGGAAACACTGAAGCTTTCTTT.

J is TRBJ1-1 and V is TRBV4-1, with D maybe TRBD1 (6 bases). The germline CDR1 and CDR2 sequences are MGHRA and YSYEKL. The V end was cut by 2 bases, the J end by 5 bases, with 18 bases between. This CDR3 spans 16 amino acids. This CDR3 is CASSQHQRGQRTEAFF. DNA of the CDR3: TGCGCCAGCAGCCAACATCAACGGGGACAACGAACTGAAGCTTTCTTT.

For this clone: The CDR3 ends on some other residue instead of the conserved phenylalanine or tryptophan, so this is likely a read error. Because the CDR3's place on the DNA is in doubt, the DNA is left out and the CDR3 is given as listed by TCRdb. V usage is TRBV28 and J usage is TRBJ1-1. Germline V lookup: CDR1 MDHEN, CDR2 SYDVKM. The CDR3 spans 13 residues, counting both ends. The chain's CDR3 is CASSLGGPGPGVI.

CDR3 loop: CASSKVLLAGANYNEQFF. CDR3 nucleotides: TGTGCCAGCAGTAAAGTCCTCTTAGCGGGAGCGAACTACAATGAGCAGTTCTTC. This chain connects TRBV6-1 to TRBJ2-1, with TRBD2 matching 9 bases. The CDR3 runs to 18 residues. The germline CDR1 and CDR2 sequences are MNHNS and SASEGT. Trimming at V came to 5 bases and at J to 3 bases, leaving 14 bases not matched to a gene.

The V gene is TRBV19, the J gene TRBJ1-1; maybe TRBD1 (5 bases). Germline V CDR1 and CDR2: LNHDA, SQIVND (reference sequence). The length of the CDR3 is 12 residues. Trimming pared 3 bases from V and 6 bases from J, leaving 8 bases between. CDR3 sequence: CASSITTAEAFF. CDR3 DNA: TGTGCCAGTAGTATTACGACAGCTGAAGCTTTCTTT. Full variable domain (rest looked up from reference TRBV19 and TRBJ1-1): DGGITQSPKYLFRKEGQNVTLSCEQNLNHDAMYWYRQDPGQGLRLIYYSQIVNDFQKGDIAEGYSVSREKKESFPLTVTSAQKNPTAFYLCASSITTAEAFFGQGTRLTVV.

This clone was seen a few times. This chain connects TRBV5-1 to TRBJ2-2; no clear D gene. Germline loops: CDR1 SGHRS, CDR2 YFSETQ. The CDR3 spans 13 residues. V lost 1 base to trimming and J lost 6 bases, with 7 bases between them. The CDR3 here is CASSLPQAGELFF. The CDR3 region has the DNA TGCGCCAGCAGCTTGCCCCAGGCCGGGGAGCTGTTTTTT.

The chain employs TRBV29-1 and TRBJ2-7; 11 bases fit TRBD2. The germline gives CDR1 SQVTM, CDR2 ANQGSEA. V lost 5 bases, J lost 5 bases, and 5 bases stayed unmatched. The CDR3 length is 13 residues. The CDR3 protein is CSVRLAGRDEQYF. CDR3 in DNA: TGCAGCGTTCGACTAGCGGGACGGGACGAGCAGTACTTC.